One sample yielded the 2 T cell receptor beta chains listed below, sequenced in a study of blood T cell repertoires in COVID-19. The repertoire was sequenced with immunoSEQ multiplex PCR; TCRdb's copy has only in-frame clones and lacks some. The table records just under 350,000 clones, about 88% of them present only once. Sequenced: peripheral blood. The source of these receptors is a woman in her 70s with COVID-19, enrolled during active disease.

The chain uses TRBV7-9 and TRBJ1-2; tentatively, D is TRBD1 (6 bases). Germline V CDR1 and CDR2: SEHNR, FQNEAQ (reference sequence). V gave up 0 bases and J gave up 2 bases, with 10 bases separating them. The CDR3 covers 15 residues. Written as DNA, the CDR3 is TGTGCCAGCAGCTTAGCCCGGACAGACAACTATGGCTACACCTTC. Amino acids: CASSLARTDNYGYTF.

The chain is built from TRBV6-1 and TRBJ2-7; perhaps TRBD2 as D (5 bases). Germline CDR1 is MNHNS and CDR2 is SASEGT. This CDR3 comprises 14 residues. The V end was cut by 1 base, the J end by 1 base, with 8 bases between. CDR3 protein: CASSEVWESYEQYF. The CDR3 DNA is TGTGCCAGCAGTGAAGTCTGGGAGTCCTACGAGCAGTACTTC.